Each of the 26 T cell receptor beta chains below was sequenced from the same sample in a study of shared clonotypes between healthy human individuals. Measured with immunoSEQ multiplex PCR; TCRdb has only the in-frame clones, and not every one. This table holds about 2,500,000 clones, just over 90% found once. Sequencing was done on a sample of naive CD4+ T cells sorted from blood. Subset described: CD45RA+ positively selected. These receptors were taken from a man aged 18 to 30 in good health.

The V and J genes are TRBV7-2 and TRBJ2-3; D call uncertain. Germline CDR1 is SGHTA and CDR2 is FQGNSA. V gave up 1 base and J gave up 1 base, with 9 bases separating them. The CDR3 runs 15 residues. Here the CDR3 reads CASSLDEDRTDTQYF. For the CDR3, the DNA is TGTGCCAGCAGCTTAGATGAGGATCGCACAGATACGCAGTATTTT.

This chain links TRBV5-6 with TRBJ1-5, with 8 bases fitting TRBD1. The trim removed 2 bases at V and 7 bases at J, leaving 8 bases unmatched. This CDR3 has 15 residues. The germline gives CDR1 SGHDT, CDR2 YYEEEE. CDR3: CASSFWTGMWQPQHF. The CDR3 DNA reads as TGTGCCAGCAGCTTCTGGACAGGGATGTGGCAGCCCCAGCATTTT.

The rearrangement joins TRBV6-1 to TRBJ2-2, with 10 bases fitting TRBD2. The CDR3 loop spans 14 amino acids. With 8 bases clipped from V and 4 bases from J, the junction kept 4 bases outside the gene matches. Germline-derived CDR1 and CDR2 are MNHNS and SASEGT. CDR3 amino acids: CASERGGITGELFF. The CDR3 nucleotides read TGTGCCAGCGAGCGGGGGGGTATCACCGGGGAGCTGTTTTTT.

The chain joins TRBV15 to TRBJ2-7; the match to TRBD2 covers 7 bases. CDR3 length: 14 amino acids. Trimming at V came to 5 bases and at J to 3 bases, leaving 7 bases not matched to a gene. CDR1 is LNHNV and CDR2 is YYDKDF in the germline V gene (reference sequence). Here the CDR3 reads CATSARSGIYEQYF. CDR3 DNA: TGTGCCACCAGCGCGCGCAGCGGGATCTACGAGCAGTACTTC.

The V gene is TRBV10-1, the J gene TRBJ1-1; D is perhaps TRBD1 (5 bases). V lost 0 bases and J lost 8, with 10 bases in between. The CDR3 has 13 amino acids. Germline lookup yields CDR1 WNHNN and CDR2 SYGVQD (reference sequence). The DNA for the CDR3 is TGCGCCAGCAGTGAGTCCGGCGGGGGAGAAGCTTTCTTT. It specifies CASSESGGGEAFF.

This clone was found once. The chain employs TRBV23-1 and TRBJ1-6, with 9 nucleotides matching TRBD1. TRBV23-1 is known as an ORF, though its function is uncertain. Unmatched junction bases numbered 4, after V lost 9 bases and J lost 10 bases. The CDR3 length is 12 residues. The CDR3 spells CASRTGESPLHF. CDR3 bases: TGCGCCAGTCGGACAGGGGAATCACCCCTCCACTTT.

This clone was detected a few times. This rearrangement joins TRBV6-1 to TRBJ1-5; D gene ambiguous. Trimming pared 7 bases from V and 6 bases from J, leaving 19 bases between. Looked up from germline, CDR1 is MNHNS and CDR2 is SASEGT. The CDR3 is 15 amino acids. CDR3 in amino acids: CASTEVGPGGQPQHF. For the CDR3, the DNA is TGTGCCAGCACCGAAGTAGGCCCGGGAGGTCAGCCCCAGCATTTT.

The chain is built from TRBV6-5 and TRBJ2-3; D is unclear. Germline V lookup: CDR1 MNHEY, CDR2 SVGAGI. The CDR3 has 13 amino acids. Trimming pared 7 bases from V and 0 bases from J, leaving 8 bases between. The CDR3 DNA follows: TGTGCCAGCACGGCGGCTAGCACAGATACGCAGTATTTT. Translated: CASTAASTDTQYF.

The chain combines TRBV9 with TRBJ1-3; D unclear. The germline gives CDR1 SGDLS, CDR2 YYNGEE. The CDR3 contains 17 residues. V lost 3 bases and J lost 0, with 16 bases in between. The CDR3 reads CASSANSYPSSGNTIYF. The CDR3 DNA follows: TGTGCCAGCAGCGCCAACAGTTATCCTAGCTCTGGAAACACCATATATTTT.

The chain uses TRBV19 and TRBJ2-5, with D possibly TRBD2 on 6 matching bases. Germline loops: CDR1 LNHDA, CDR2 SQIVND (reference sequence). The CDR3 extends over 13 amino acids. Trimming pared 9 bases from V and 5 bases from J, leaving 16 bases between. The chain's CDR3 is CASQVVAGETQYF. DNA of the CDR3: TGTGCCAGCCAAGTGGTGGCGGGGGAGACCCAGTACTTC.

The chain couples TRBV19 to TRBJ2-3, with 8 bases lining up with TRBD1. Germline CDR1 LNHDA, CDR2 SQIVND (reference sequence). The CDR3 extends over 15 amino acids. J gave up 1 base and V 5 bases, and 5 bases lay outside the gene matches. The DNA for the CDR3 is TGTGCCAGTAGTCAGGACAGGGTCGGCACAGATACGCAGTATTTT. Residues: CASSQDRVGTDTQYF.

Here the CDR3 DNA reads TGTGCCAGCAGGGCTTCGGGTTGGTCACCCCTCCACTTT. This translates into CASRASGWSPLHF. The genes are TRBV27 and TRBJ1-6; D remains ambiguous. V shed 6 bases and J shed 10 bases, with 13 bases lying between them. The CDR3 length is 13 residues. Germline lookup yields CDR1 MNHEY and CDR2 SMNVEV (reference sequence).

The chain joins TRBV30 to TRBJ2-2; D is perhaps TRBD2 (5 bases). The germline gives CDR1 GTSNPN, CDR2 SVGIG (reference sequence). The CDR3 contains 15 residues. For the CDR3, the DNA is TGTGCATTCGACCGGGGTCTATCAAACACCGGGGAGCTGTTTTTT. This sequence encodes CAFDRGLSNTGELFF.

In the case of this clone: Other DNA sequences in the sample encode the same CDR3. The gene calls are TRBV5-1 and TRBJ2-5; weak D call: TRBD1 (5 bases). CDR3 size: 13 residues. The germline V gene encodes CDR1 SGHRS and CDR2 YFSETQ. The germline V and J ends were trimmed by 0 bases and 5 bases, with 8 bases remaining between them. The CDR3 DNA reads TGCGCCAGCAGCTTGGAGGGGTCGGAGACCCAGTACTTC. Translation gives CASSLEGSETQYF.

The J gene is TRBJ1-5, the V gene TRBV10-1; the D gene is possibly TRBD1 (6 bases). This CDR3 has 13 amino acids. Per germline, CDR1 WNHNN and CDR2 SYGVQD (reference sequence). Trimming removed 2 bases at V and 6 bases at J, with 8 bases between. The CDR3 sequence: CASSEQQGQPQHF. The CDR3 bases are TGCGCCAGCAGTGAGCAACAGGGTCAGCCCCAGCATTTT.

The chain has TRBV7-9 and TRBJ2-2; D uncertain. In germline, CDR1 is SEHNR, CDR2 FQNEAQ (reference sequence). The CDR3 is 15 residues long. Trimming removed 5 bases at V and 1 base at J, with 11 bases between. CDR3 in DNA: TGTGCCAGCAGCATTAATTCAGGGAACACCGGGGAGCTGTTTTTT. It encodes CASSINSGNTGELFF.

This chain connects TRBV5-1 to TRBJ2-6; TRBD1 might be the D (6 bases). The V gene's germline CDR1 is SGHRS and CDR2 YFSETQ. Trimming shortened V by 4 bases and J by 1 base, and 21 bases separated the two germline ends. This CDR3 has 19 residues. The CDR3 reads CASSVGRDILTSGANVLTF. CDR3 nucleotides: TGCGCCAGCAGCGTCGGCCGGGACATCTTAACTTCTGGGGCCAACGTCCTGACTTTC.

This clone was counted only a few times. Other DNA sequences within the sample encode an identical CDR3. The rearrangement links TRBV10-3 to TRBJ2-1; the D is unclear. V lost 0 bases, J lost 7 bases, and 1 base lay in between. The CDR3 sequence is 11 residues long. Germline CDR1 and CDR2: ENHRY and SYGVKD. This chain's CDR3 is CAISESNEQFF. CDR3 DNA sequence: TGTGCCATCAGTGAGTCAAATGAGCAGTTCTTC.

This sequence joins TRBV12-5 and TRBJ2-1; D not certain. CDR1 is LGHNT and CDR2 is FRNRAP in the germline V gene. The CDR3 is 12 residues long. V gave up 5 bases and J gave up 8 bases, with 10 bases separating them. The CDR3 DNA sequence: TGTGCTAGTGGTCGAGGATGGGATGAGCAGTTCTTC. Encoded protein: CASGRGWDEQFF.

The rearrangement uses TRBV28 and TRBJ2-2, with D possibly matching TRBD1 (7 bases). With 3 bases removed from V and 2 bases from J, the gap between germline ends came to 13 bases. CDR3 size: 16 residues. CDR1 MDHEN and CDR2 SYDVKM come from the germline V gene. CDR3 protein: CASSFGQGGNTGELFF. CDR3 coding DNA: TGTGCCAGCAGTTTTGGGCAGGGGGGAAACACCGGGGAGCTGTTTTTT. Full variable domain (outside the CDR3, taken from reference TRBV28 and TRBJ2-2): DVKVTQSSRYLVKRTGEKVFLECVQDMDHENMFWYRQDPGLGLRLIYFSYDVKMKEKGDIPEGYSVSREKKERFSLILESASTNQTSMYLCASSFGQGGNTGELFFGEGSRLTVL.

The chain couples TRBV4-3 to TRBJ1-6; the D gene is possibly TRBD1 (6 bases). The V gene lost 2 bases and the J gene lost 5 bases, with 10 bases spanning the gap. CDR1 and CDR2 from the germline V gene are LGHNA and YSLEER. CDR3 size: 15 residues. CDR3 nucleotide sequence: TGCGCCAGCAGCCAACGACAGGTTAATAATTCACCCCTCCACTTT. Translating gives CASSQRQVNNSPLHF.

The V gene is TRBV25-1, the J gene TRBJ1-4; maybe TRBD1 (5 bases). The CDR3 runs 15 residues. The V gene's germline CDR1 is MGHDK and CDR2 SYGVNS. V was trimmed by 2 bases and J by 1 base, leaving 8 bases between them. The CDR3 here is CASSEPQGTNEKLFF. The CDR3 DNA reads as TGTGCCAGCAGTGAACCCCAGGGAACTAATGAAAAACTGTTTTTT.

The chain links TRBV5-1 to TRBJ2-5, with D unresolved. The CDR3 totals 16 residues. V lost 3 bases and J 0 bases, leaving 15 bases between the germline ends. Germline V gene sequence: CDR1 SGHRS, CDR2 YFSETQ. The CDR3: CASSSGPSWYQETQYF. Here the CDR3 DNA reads TGCGCCAGCAGCTCCGGACCGAGTTGGTACCAAGAGACCCAGTACTTC.

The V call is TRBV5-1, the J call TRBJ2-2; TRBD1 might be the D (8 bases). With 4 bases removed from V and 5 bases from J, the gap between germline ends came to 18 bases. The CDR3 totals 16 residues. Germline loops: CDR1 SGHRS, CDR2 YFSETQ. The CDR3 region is CASSIDRGAGTGELFF. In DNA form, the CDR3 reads TGCGCCAGCAGCATAGACAGGGGAGCGGGAACCGGGGAGCTGTTTTTT.

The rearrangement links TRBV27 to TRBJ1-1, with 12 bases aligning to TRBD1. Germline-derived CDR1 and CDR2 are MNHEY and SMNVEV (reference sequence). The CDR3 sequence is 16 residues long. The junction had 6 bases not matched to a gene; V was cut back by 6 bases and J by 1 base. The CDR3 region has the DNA TGTGCCAGCAGGGATGGGACAGGGGGCCGGAACACTGAAGCTTTCTTT. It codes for CASRDGTGGRNTEAFF.

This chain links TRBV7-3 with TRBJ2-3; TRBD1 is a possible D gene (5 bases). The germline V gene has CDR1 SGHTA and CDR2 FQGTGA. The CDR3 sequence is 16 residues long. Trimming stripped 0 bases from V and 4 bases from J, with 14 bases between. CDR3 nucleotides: TGTGCCAGCAGCTTAACTAGGGTCACAGGCGCAGATACGCAGTATTTT. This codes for CASSLTRVTGADTQYF.